These 5 T cell receptor beta chains were sequenced from one sample in a study of T cell changes during pregnancy in multiple sclerosis (dated by TCRdb to the late 2010s). Libraries were built with the immunoSEQ multiplex PCR assay. The clones in this table, taken by TCRdb from immuneACCESS, are in-frame only. Not every clone is retained; where verified, under half of the shortfall comes from an unresolved V gene, and the cause of the rest is unknown. This sample lists about 68,000 clones; more than 90% were detected once. The ten largest account for approximately 2.4% of the sample. This specimen consisted of peripheral blood, obtained in the first trimester of pregnancy. The receptors originated from a female donor with multiple sclerosis, enrolled in a pregnancy study.

V and J are TRBV27 and TRBJ2-5; the D gene is possibly TRBD2 (6 bases). Deletions cut 6 bases from V and 2 bases from J, with 19 bases between. This CDR3 has 16 amino acids. Germline lookup yields CDR1 MNHEY and CDR2 SMNVEV (reference sequence). The CDR3 DNA sequence: TGTGCCAGCAGCTTCCTTTGGGCGGGGCGACAAGAGACCCAGTACTTC. Its protein is CASSFLWAGRQETQYF.

The chain uses TRBV10-3 and TRBJ2-2; D possibly corresponds to TRBD2 (5 bases). The V and J ends lost 7 bases and 1 base respectively, with 16 bases between them. The CDR3 runs to 16 residues. Germline V gene data show CDR1 as ENHRY and CDR2 as SYGVKD. The CDR3 sequence is CAINAGSRGNTGELFF. The CDR3 nucleotides are TGTGCCATCAATGCCGGTAGCCGGGGGAACACCGGGGAGCTGTTTTTT.

V and J are TRBV16 and TRBJ1-1; 7 bases align to TRBD1. The CDR3 runs to 18 residues. V shed 0 bases, J shed 6 bases, and the junction held 16 bases outside the gene matches. Germline V CDR1 and CDR2: KGHSY, FQNENV. Here the CDR3 reads CASSQSEGRQGGYAEAFF. In DNA form, the CDR3 reads TGTGCCAGCAGCCAATCTGAGGGGAGACAGGGCGGGTACGCTGAAGCTTTCTTT.

The chain is built from TRBV9 and TRBJ1-1; D call uncertain. Per germline, CDR1 SGDLS and CDR2 YYNGEE. Trimming left V 2 bases short and J 4 bases short, with 12 bases between. The CDR3 runs to 14 residues. The CDR3 loop reads CASSVTPRRTEAFF. The CDR3 DNA reads as TGTGCCAGCAGCGTGACCCCGAGGCGCACTGAAGCTTTCTTT.

The rearrangement links TRBV5-1 to TRBJ2-7; TRBD1 agrees at 8 bases. This CDR3 spans 14 amino acids. Germline-derived CDR1 and CDR2 are SGHRS and YFSETQ. V shed 5 bases, J shed 4 bases, and the junction held 8 bases outside the gene matches. The CDR3 spells CASSTGTGPYEQYF. The CDR3 coding sequence is TGCGCCAGCAGTACCGGGACAGGACCGTACGAGCAGTACTTC.